A single sample gave rise to the 31 T cell receptor beta chains below, sequenced in a study of T cells after yellow fever vaccination. TCRdb passed the 5' RACE reads through MiXCR, listing each CDR3 protein once. The table records some 550,000 distinct CDR3 sequences, less than 20% of them present only once. Sample: PBMCs, taken 15 days after the yellow fever booster vaccination. Source of these receptors: a man under 40 who received the YFV17D yellow fever vaccine.

The chain carries TRBV7-2 and TRBJ2-5; possibly TRBD1 or TRBD2 for D (5 bases each). CDR1 and CDR2 (germline): SGHTA, FQGNSA. This CDR3 is 16 amino acids long. Trimming cost V 0 bases and J 1 base, with 12 bases left between them. Written as DNA, the CDR3 is TGTGCCAGCAGCTTAGCGGGGGTCCAGGGCCAAGAGACCCAGTACTTC. It encodes CASSLAGVQGQETQYF.

This clonotype was counted only a few times. The chain uses TRBV29-1 and TRBJ2-7; either TRBD1 or TRBD2 may supply D (7 bases each). The CDR3 runs to 13 residues. Looked up from germline, CDR1 is SQVTM and CDR2 is ANQGSEA. Trimming took 4 bases from V and 3 from J, leaving 13 bases between them. The CDR3 coding sequence is TGCAGCGTTGGGGGGGGACAGAGCTACGAGCAGTACTTC. Its translation: CSVGGGQSYEQYF.

This clonotype was detected a few times. The rearrangement uses TRBV5-1 and TRBJ1-6, with D maybe TRBD1 (6 bases). The V gene lost 0 bases and the J gene lost 7 bases, with 14 bases spanning the gap. CDR3 size: 16 residues. CDR1 and CDR2 from the germline V gene are SGHRS and YFSETQ. DNA for the CDR3: TGCGCCAGCAGCTTGGACAGGGCAGGGATCAATTCACCCCTCCACTTT. Translating gives CASSLDRAGINSPLHF. Variable domain in full (rest from reference TRBV5-1 and TRBJ1-6): KAGVTQTPRYLIKTRGQQVTLSCSPISGHRSVSWYQQTPGQGLQFLFEYFSETQRNKGNFPGRFSGRQFSNSRSEMNVSTLELGDSALYLCASSLDRAGINSPLHFGNGTRLTVT.

This clonotype was recorded many times. V is TRBV7-8 and J is TRBJ2-4, with 8 positions matching TRBD1. CDR1 is SGHVS, CDR2 FQNEAQ, per germline. The CDR3 sequence is 13 residues long. J gave up 10 bases and V 4 bases, and 6 bases lay outside the gene matches. The CDR3 here is CASSSDRGLIQYF. In DNA form, the CDR3 reads TGTGCCAGCAGCTCTGACAGGGGACTTATTCAGTACTTC.

This clonotype showed up just a few times. The chain couples TRBV7-2 to TRBJ2-1; tentative D call: TRBD2 (6 bases). V was clipped by 5 bases and J by 15 bases, with 17 bases between them. The germline CDR1 and CDR2 sequences are SGHTA and FQGNSA. CDR3 length equals 12 residues. The CDR3 protein is CASSPRGTRRFF. CDR3 nucleotides: TGTGCCAGCAGCCCCCGGGGGACCCGTCGGTTCTTC.

This rearrangement joins TRBV28 to TRBJ2-5, with 7 bases identical to TRBD1. Germline lookup yields CDR1 MDHEN and CDR2 SYDVKM. Unmatched junction bases numbered 10, after V lost 5 bases and J lost 7 bases. The CDR3 covers 14 residues. The CDR3 sequence: CASSLGQVEATQYF. DNA for the CDR3: TGTGCCAGCAGTCTCGGACAGGTGGAAGCGACCCAGTACTTC.

V and J are TRBV11-2 and TRBJ2-1; the match to TRBD2 covers 12 bases. The germline V gene encodes CDR1 SGHAT and CDR2 FQNNGV. This CDR3 has 17 amino acids. V lost 1 base to trimming and J lost 8 bases; unmatched junction nucleotides: 9. The CDR3 spells CASSLGRTSGNHDEQFF. The CDR3 nucleotides read TGTGCCAGCAGCTTAGGTCGGACTAGCGGGAATCATGATGAGCAGTTCTTC.

In its sample, this clonotype was seen a few times. The chain uses TRBV15 and TRBJ1-1; D gene unclear. Germline loops: CDR1 LNHNV, CDR2 YYDKDF (reference sequence). The CDR3 runs 15 residues. V was shortened by 0 bases and J by 6 bases, with 14 bases between the two germline ends. The CDR3, as DNA: TGTGCCACCAGCAGAGATCGGATGCTCAGCGCTGAAGCTTTCTTT. Translated, it gives CATSRDRMLSAEAFF.

This clonotype was seen a handful of times. The chain couples TRBV7-2 to TRBJ2-5; tentatively, D is TRBD1 (5 bases). The CDR3 loop spans 15 amino acids. V lost 1 base, J lost 5 bases, and 14 bases lay in between. Per germline, CDR1 SGHTA and CDR2 FQGNSA. CDR3 bases: TGTGCCAGCAGCTTAGTAGTGGCAGGGTGGGAGACCCAGTACTTC. This sequence encodes CASSLVVAGWETQYF. Variable domain in full (rest from reference TRBV7-2 and TRBJ2-5): GAGVSQSPSNKVTEKGKDVELRCDPISGHTALYWYRQSLGQGLEFLIYFQGNSAPDKSGLPSDRFSAERTGGSVSTLTIQRTQQEDSAVYLCASSLVVAGWETQYFGPGTRLLVL.

This clonotype was seen a handful of times. The chain carries TRBV9 and TRBJ2-3; 12 bases are shared with TRBD2. This CDR3 is built from 19 residues. CDR1 and CDR2 (germline): SGDLS, YYNGEE. V gave up 4 bases and J gave up 4 bases; unmatched junction bases: 16. CDR3 DNA sequence: TGTGCCAGCAGCTTACACCCTCTGAGACTAGCGGGAGCCCCAGATACGCAGTATTTT. It is translated as CASSLHPLRLAGAPDTQYF.

Ten or more counts support this clonotype. The chain couples TRBV9 to TRBJ2-1; 8 bases are a match to TRBD2. V gave up 2 bases and J gave up 1 base; unmatched junction bases: 2. Germline CDR1 is SGDLS and CDR2 is YYNGEE. The CDR3 length is 15 residues. CDR3 DNA sequence: TGTGCCAGCAGCGTTGGGACTAGTTCCTACAATGAGCAGTTCTTC. It is translated as CASSVGTSSYNEQFF.

This clonotype was recorded a few times. The chain employs TRBV4-2 and TRBJ2-1; 7 bases fit TRBD2. The ends lost 0 bases at V and 5 bases at J; junction bases unmatched: 7. This CDR3 spans 16 amino acids. Germline CDR1 is LGHNA and CDR2 is YNFKEQ. The CDR3 sequence: CASSQEAASGNNEQFF. The CDR3 nucleotides are TGTGCCAGCAGCCAAGAGGCGGCTAGCGGAAACAATGAGCAGTTCTTC.

The sample holds a few counts of this clonotype. The J gene is TRBJ2-1, the V gene TRBV20-1, with D maybe TRBD1 (6 bases). CDR3 length: 13 amino acids. CDR1 and CDR2 (germline): DFQATT, SNEGSKA (reference sequence). The V and J ends lost 4 bases and 0 bases respectively, with 7 bases between them. The DNA for the CDR3 is TGCAGTGCTAAGGACAGCTCCTACAATGAGCAGTTCTTC. Amino acid sequence: CSAKDSSYNEQFF.

This clonotype was observed a handful of times. The V call is TRBV24-1, the J call TRBJ2-3; no reliable D call. The CDR3 length is 16 residues. Germline CDR1 and CDR2: KGHDR and SFDVKD. V was clipped by 4 bases and J by 1 base, with 14 bases between them. In nucleotides, the CDR3 is TGTGCCACCAGTGACGACGACACTCCTGGCACAGATACGCAGTATTTT. It translates to CATSDDDTPGTDTQYF.

The V and J genes are TRBV20-1 and TRBJ1-2; TRBD1 aligns across 7 bases. Germline CDR1 DFQATT, CDR2 SNEGSKA (reference sequence). The CDR3 runs to 14 residues. With V trimmed by 3 bases and J by 3 bases, 7 bases remained unmatched. This CDR3 is CSARPPGGDYGYTF. In DNA form, the CDR3 reads TGCAGTGCTAGGCCCCCAGGGGGTGACTATGGCTACACCTTC.

This clonotype was seen only a few times. The chain links TRBV6-1 to TRBJ2-6; D could derive from TRBD1 or TRBD2 (5 bases each). Germline CDR1 is MNHNS and CDR2 is SASEGT. The ends were cut back, 7 bases at V and 2 bases at J, with 12 bases in the middle. The CDR3 runs 15 residues. In DNA form, the CDR3 reads TGTGCCAGCACTCGGGGCTTCGCTGGGGCCAACGTCCTGACTTTC. Residues: CASTRGFAGANVLTF.

The gene calls are TRBV28 and TRBJ2-7, with a tentative D call TRBD2 (5 bases). V lost 1 base, J lost 2 bases, and 15 bases lay in between. From germline, CDR1 is MDHEN and CDR2 SYDVKM. This CDR3 has 16 amino acids. The CDR3 bases are TGTGCCAGCAGTTTATTGTTCTCGGCCGGGGCCTACGAGCAGTACTTC. It is translated as CASSLLFSAGAYEQYF. Full variable domain (outside the CDR3, taken from reference TRBV28 and TRBJ2-7): DVKVTQSSRYLVKRTGEKVFLECVQDMDHENMFWYRQDPGLGLRLIYFSYDVKMKEKGDIPEGYSVSREKKERFSLILESASTNQTSMYLCASSLLFSAGAYEQYFGPGTRLTVT.

The CDR3 loop is CASSSTGYYGYTF. The CDR3 DNA follows: TGCGCCAGCAGCTCAACAGGCTACTATGGCTACACCTTC. The genes are TRBV5-1 and TRBJ1-2, with a weak D call TRBD1 (5 bases). The germline V and J ends were trimmed by 3 bases and 3 bases, with 9 bases remaining between them. Germline CDR1 and CDR2: SGHRS and YFSETQ. CDR3 length equals 13 residues.

V and J are TRBV6-2 or TRBV6-3 and TRBJ2-7; D gene uncertain. CDR1 and CDR2 from the germline V gene are MNHEY and SVGEGT. V lost 7 bases to trimming and J lost 2 bases, with 18 bases between them. CDR3 size: 15 residues. Here the CDR3 DNA reads TGTGCCAGCAATCCGGGCCGGTTACACACCTACGAGCAGTACTTC. Residues: CASNPGRLHTYEQYF.

The chain links TRBV12-3 or TRBV12-4 to TRBJ1-1; D is perhaps TRBD1 (5 bases). V lost 5 bases to trimming and J lost 8 bases, with 15 bases between them. The CDR3 has 13 residues. CDR3 in amino acids: CASSTGRTIEAFF. The CDR3 DNA reads as TGTGCCAGCAGTACGGGACGGACGATAGAAGCTTTCTTT.

This clonotype was detected only a few times. The chain uses TRBV2 and TRBJ2-7; 7 bases are a match to TRBD2. CDR3 length equals 13 residues. The V gene's germline CDR1 is SNHLY and CDR2 FYNNEI. Trimming cost V 6 bases and J 6 bases; bases outside gene matches: 8. The CDR3 is CASSPYSSGEQYF. DNA of the CDR3: TGTGCCAGCAGCCCGTATTCTAGCGGCGAGCAGTACTTC. Looking up the rest from reference TRBV2 and TRBJ2-7 gives the full variable domain: EPEVTQTPSHQVTQMGQEVILRCVPISNHLYFYWYRQILGQKVEFLVSFYNNEISEKSEIFDDQFSVERPDGSNFTLKIRSTKLEDSAMYFCASSPYSSGEQYFGPGTRLTVT.

The chain links TRBV9 to TRBJ2-1; D might be TRBD2 (5 bases). The CDR3 totals 16 residues. Trimming pared 0 bases from V and 8 bases from J, leaving 18 bases between. Germline V gives CDR1 SGDLS, CDR2 YYNGEE. CDR3: CASSVEVASLGHEQFF. For the CDR3, the DNA is TGTGCCAGCAGCGTAGAGGTTGCTAGCCTGGGCCATGAGCAGTTCTTC.

This clonotype came up once. The chain recombines TRBV20-1 with TRBJ2-7; D is possibly TRBD2 (6 bases). The CDR3 length is 12 residues. V was cut by 7 bases and J by 5 bases, with 15 bases left in between. Germline V CDR1 and CDR2: DFQATT, SNEGSKA (reference sequence). The CDR3 loop reads CSGTGGVNEQYF. As DNA, the CDR3 is TGCAGTGGGACCGGGGGAGTTAACGAGCAGTACTTC.

This chain connects TRBV6-1 to TRBJ2-7; 9 positions agree with TRBD1. V trimming: 6 bases; J trimming: 3 bases; junction bases outside the gene matches: 9. Looked up from germline, CDR1 is MNHNS and CDR2 is SASEGT. The CDR3 contains 15 residues. CDR3 sequence (DNA): TGTGCCAGCAGAGCCCCAAGGGACAGGGTCTACGAGCAGTACTTC. It translates to CASRAPRDRVYEQYF.

This chain connects TRBV15 to TRBJ1-5; D unclear. CDR1 is LNHNV, CDR2 YYDKDF, per germline (reference sequence). The CDR3 contains 14 residues. V was cut by 7 bases and J by 0 bases, with 10 bases left in between. The CDR3 region has the DNA TGTGCCACCAAGTTAATAGGTAGCAATCAGCCCCAGCATTTT. It specifies CATKLIGSNQPQHF. Combining the CDR3 with reference TRBV15 and TRBJ1-5 gives the whole variable domain DAMVIQNPRYQVTQFGKPVTLSCSQTLNHNVMYWYQQKSSQAPKLLFHYYDKDFNNEADTPDNFQSRRPNTSFCFLDIRSPGLGDTAMYLCATKLIGSNQPQHFGDGTRLSIL.

This clonotype is a singleton in its sample. This sequence may be a read error, since a much larger clone differs from it by one base. The chain couples TRBV20-1 to TRBJ2-1; D not certain. There are 18 residues in the CDR3. The germline V gene has CDR1 DFQATT and CDR2 SNEGSKA (reference sequence). The CDR3 nucleotides are TGCGGTGCTAGAGATTATGCGGAACGGGCCGGAAGGGACAATGAGCAGTTCTTC. It specifies CGARDYAERAGRDNEQFF.

The V call is TRBV12-5, the J call TRBJ2-1; 11 nucleotides align to TRBD2. The CDR3 runs to 16 residues. Germline values: CDR1 LGHNT, CDR2 FRNRAP. V was clipped by 5 bases and J by 6 bases; unmatched bases: 9. This CDR3 is CASGPSIAGGGNEQFF. CDR3 nucleotides: TGTGCTAGTGGTCCCAGCATAGCGGGAGGGGGCAATGAGCAGTTCTTC.

This clonotype was seen a few times. The rearrangement links TRBV3-1 to TRBJ2-1; D is ambiguous. Germline CDR1 is LGHDT and CDR2 is YNNKEL (reference sequence). The CDR3 loop spans 16 amino acids. V was trimmed by 5 bases and J by 7 bases, leaving 21 bases between them. The CDR3 DNA follows: TGTGCCAGCAGCAGCAACGAATTCCGGCGCAGAAATGAGCAGTTCTTC. Amino acid sequence: CASSSNEFRRRNEQFF.

This clonotype occurred many times. V gene TRBV7-2 combines with J gene TRBJ2-2; 9 nucleotides align to TRBD1. The CDR3 extends over 15 amino acids. Per the germline V gene, CDR1 is SGHTA and CDR2 is FQGNSA. Germline trimming cut 6 bases from V and 4 bases from J; bases unmatched to any gene: 6. The CDR3 region has the DNA TGTGCCAGCAGTCTACAGGGGGCGCCCACCGGGGAGCTGTTTTTT. Translating gives CASSLQGAPTGELFF.

The genes are TRBV5-1 and TRBJ2-3; tentative D call: TRBD1 (6 bases). The V gene's germline CDR1 is SGHRS and CDR2 YFSETQ. The V and J ends lost 4 bases and 4 bases respectively, with 13 bases between them. CDR3 length: 14 amino acids. The CDR3 sequence is CASSPDSGSDTQYF. As DNA, the CDR3 is TGCGCCAGCAGCCCGGACAGTGGGTCAGATACGCAGTATTTT.

On this clonotype itself: Just one base apart from a much larger clone, this may be a read error. The J gene is TRBJ2-2, the V gene TRBV5-1; 8 bases fit TRBD2. The CDR3 length is 16 residues. Trimming took 6 bases from V and 1 from J; bases not matched to a gene: 8. Germline V gene lookup returns CDR1 SGHRS and CDR2 YFSETQ. The CDR3, as DNA: TGCGCCAGCAACCCGGGGGGGGCTAAGAACACCGGGGAGCTGTTTTTT. This sequence encodes CASNPGGAKNTGELFF.